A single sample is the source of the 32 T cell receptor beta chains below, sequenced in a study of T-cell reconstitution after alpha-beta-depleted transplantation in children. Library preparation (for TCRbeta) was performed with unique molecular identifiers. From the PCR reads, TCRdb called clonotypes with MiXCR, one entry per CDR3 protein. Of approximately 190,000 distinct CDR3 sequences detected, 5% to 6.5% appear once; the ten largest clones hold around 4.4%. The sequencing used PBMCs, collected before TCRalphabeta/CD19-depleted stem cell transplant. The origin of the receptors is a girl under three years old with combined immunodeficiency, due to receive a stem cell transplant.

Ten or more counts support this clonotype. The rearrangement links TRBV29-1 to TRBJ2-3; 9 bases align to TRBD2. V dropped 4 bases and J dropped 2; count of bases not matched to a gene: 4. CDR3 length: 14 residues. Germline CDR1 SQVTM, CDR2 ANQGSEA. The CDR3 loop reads CSVGGGLATDTQYF. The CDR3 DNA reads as TGCAGCGTTGGGGGGGGACTAGCCACAGATACGCAGTATTTT.

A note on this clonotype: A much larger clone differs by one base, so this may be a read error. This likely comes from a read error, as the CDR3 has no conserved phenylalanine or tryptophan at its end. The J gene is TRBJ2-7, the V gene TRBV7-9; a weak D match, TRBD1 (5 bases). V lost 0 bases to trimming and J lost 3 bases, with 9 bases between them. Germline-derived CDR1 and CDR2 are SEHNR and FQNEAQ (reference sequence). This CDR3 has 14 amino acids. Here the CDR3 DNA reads TGTGCCAGCAGCTTAGCCGACAGAGTCTACGAGCAGTACTAC. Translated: CASSLADRVYEQYY.

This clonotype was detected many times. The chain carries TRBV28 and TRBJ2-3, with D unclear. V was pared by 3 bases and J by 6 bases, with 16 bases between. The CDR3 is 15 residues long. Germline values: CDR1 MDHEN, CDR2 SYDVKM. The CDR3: CASSFWVFSMDTQYF. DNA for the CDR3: TGTGCCAGCAGTTTCTGGGTTTTTTCAATGGATACGCAGTATTTT.

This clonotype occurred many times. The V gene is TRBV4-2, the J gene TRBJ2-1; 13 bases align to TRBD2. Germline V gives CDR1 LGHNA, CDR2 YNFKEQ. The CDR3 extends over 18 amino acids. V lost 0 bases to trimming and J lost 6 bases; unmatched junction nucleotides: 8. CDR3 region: CASSQDEAGTSGVNEQFF. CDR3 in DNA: TGTGCCAGCAGCCAAGATGAGGCTGGGACTAGCGGGGTCAATGAGCAGTTCTTC.

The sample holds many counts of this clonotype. In nucleotides, the CDR3 is TGTGCCAGCAGCTTACAAGATACGCAGTATTTT. Translating gives CASSLQDTQYF. The chain uses TRBV5-6 and TRBJ2-3; no firm D call. V was cut by 2 bases and J by 5 bases, with 3 bases left in between. In germline, CDR1 is SGHDT, CDR2 YYEEEE. This CDR3 contains 11 residues.

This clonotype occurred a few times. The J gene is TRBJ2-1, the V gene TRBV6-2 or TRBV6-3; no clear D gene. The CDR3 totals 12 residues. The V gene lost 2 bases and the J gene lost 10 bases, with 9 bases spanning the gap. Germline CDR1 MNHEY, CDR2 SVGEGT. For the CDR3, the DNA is TGTGCCAGCAGTTACCCCCCAGTGGAGCAGTTCTTC. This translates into CASSYPPVEQFF.

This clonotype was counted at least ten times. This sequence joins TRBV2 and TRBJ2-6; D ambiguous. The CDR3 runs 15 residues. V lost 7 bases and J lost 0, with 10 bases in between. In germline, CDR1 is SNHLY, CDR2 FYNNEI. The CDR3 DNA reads TGTGCCAGCATCATAGTTGGCTCTGGGGCCAACGTCCTGACTTTC. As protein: CASIIVGSGANVLTF.

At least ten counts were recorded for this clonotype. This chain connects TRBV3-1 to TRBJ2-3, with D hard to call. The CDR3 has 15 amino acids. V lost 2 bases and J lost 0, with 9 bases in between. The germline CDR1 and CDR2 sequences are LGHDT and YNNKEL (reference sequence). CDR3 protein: CASSQSLSSTDTQYF. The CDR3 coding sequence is TGTGCCAGCAGCCAATCGTTATCTAGCACAGATACGCAGTATTTT.

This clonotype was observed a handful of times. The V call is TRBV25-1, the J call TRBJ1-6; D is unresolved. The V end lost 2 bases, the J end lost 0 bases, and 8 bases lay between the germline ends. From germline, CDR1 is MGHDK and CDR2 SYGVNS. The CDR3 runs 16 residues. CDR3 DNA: TGTGCCAGCAGTGAAGTAGGGAGCTCCTATAATTCACCCCTCCACTTT. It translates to CASSEVGSSYNSPLHF. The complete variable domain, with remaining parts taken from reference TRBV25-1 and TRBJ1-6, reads EADIYQTPRYLVIGTGKKITLECSQTMGHDKMYWYQQDPGMELHLIHYSYGVNSTEKGDLSSESTVSRIRTEHFPLTLESARPSHTSQYLCASSEVGSSYNSPLHFGNGTRLTVT.

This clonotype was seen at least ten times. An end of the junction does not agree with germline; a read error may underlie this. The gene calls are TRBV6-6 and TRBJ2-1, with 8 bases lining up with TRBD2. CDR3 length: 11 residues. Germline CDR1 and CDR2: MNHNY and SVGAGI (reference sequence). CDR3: CASSFSSGPLF. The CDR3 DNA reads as TGTGCCAGCAGTTTTTCTAGCGGGCCCCTATTC.

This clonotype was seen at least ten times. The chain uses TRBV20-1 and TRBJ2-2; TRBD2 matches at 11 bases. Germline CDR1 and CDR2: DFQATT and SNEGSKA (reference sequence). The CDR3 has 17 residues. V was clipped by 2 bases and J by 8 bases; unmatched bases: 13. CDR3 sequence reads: CSARMRGLAGGQGELFF. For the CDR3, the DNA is TGCAGTGCTAGAATGAGAGGTCTAGCGGGAGGACAGGGGGAGCTGTTTTTT.

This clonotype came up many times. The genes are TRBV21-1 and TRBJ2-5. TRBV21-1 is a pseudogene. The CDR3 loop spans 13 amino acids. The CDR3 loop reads CASSNALRETQYF. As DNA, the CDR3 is TGTGCCAGCAGCAACGCATTAAGGGAGACCCAGTACTTC.

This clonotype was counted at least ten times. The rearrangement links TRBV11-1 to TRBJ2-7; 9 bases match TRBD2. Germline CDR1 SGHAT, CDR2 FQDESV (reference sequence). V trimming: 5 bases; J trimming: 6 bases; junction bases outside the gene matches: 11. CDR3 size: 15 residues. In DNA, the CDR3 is TGTGCCAGCAGCCTTAGCGGGGGATCTGGTCGCGAGCAGTACTTC. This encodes CASSLSGGSGREQYF.

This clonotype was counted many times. The DNA of the CDR3 is TGCAGTGCTAGACTAGCGGGAGGGCAAACCTACGAGCAGTACTTC. Translation: CSARLAGGQTYEQYF. The J gene is TRBJ2-7, the V gene TRBV20-1, with 12 positions matching TRBD2. Trimming at V came to 2 bases and at J to 2 bases, leaving 4 bases not matched to a gene. CDR1 is DFQATT, CDR2 SNEGSKA, per germline (reference sequence). The CDR3 has 15 residues.

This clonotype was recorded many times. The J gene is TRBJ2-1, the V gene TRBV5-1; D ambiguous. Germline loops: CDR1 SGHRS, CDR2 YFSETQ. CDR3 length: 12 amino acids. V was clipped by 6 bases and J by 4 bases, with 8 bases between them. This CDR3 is CASTLTYNEQFF. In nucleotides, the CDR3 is TGCGCCAGCACTTTGACTTACAATGAGCAGTTCTTC.

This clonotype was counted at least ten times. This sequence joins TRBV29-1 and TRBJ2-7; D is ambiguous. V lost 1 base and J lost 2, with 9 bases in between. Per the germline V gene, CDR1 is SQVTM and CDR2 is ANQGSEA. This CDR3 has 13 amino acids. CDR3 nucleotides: TGCAGCGTTGAAGCCGTGGGAACCTACGAGCAGTACTTC. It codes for CSVEAVGTYEQYF.

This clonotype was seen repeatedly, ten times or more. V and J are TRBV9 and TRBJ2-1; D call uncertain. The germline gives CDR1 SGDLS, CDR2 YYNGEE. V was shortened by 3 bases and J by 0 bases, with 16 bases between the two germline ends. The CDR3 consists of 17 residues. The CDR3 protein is CASSAARLVSSYNEQFF. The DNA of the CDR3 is TGTGCCAGCAGCGCCGCCAGACTGGTTAGCTCCTACAATGAGCAGTTCTTC.

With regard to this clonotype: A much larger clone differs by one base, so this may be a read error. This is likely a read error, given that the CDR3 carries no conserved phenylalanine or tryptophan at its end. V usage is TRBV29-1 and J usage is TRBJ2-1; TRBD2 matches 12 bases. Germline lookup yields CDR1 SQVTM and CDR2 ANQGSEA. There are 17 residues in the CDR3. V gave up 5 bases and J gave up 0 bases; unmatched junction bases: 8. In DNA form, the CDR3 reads TGCAGCGTTTTTTTGACTAGCGGGGGCCGCTCCTACAATGAGCAGTTCGTC. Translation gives CSVFLTSGGRSYNEQFV.

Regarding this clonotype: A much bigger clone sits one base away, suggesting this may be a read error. This CDR3 is CASSDSRASALHF. The CDR3 DNA follows: TGTGCCAGCAGTGATAGTAGGGCTTCAGCCCTCCACTTT. The chain uses TRBV25-1 and TRBJ1-6; D gene unclear. Germline V gene data show CDR1 as MGHDK and CDR2 as SYGVNS. This CDR3 spans 13 amino acids.

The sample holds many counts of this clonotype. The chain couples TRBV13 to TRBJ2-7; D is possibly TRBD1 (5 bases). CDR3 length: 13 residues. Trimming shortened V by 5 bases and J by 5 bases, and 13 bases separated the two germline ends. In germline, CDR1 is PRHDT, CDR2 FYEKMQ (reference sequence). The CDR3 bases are TGTGCCAGCAGCCGACAGCTGGACGACGAGCAGTACTTC. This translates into CASSRQLDDEQYF.

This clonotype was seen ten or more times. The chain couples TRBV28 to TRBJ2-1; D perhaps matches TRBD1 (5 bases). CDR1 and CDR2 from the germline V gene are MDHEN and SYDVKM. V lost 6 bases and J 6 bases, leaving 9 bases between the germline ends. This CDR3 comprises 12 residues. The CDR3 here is CASRPGINEQFF. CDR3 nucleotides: TGTGCCAGCAGGCCAGGGATCAATGAGCAGTTCTTC.

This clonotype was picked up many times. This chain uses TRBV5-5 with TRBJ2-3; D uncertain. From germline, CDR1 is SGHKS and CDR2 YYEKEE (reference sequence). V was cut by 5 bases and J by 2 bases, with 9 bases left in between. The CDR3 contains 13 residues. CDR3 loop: CASRRVLTDTQYF. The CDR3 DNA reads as TGTGCCAGCAGGAGAGTCCTCACAGATACGCAGTATTTT. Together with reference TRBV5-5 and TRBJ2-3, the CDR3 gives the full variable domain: DAGVTQSPTHLIKTRGQQVTLRCSPISGHKSVSWYQQVLGQGPQFIFQYYEKEERGRGNFPDRFSARQFPNYSSELNVNALLLGDSALYLCASRRVLTDTQYFGPGTRLTVL.

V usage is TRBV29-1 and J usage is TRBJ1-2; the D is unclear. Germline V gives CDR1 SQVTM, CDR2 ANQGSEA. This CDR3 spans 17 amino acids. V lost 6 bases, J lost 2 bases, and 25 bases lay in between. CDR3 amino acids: CSVLPPGRKGLNYGYTF. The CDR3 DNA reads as TGCAGCGTGCTTCCACCTGGACGAAAGGGATTGAACTATGGCTACACCTTC. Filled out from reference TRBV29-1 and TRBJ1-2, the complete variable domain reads SAVISQKPSRDICQRGTSLTIQCQVDSQVTMMFWYRQQPGQSLTLIATANQGSEATYESGFVIDKFPISRPNLTFSTLTVSNMSPEDSSIYLCSVLPPGRKGLNYGYTFGSGTRLTVV.

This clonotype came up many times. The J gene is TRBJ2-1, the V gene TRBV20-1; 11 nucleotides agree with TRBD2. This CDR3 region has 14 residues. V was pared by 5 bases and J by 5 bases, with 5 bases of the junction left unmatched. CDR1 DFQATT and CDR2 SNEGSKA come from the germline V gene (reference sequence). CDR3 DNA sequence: TGCAGTGCTCATGAACTAGCGGGAGACAATGAGCAGTTCTTC. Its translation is CSAHELAGDNEQFF.

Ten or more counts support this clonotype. CDR3 loop: CASSEGWAGFGQPQHF. The CDR3 DNA is TGTGCCAGCAGTGAAGGATGGGCAGGGTTTGGTCAGCCCCAGCATTTT. The rearrangement joins TRBV25-1 to TRBJ1-5, with D perhaps TRBD1 (5 bases). Trimming took 2 bases from V and 6 from J, leaving 17 bases between them. CDR3 size: 16 residues. Germline V gene lookup returns CDR1 MGHDK and CDR2 SYGVNS. Full variable domain (outside the CDR3, taken from reference TRBV25-1 and TRBJ1-5): EADIYQTPRYLVIGTGKKITLECSQTMGHDKMYWYQQDPGMELHLIHYSYGVNSTEKGDLSSESTVSRIRTEHFPLTLESARPSHTSQYLCASSEGWAGFGQPQHFGDGTRLSIL.

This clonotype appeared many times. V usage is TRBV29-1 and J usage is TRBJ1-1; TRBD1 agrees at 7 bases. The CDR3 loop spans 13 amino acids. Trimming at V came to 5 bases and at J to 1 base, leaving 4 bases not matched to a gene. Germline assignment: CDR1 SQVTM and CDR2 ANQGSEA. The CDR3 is CSVQTGSNTEAFF. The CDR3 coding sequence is TGCAGCGTTCAGACAGGGTCGAACACTGAAGCTTTCTTT.

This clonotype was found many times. CDR3 protein: CASSFYRTDTQYF. CDR3 bases: TGTGCCAGCAGTTTTTACCGCACAGATACGCAGTATTTT. The chain has TRBV27 and TRBJ2-3; no clear D. Trimming left V 3 bases short and J 1 base short, with 5 bases between. The CDR3 contains 13 residues. The germline gives CDR1 MNHEY, CDR2 SMNVEV (reference sequence).

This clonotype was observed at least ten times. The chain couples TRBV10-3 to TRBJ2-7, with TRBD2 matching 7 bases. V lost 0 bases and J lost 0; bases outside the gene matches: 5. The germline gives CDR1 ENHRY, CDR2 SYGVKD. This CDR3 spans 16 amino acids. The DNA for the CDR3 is TGTGCCATCAGTGAGTCGAAGGCGGGAGTCTCCTACGAGCAGTACTTC. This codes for CAISESKAGVSYEQYF.

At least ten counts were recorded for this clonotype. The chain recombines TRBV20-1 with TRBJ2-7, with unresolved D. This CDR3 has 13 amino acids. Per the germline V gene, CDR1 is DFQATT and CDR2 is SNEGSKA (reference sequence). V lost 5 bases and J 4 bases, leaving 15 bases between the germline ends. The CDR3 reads CSARGFPEYEQYF. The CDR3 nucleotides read TGCAGTGCTCGCGGATTTCCAGAATACGAGCAGTACTTC.

Here the CDR3 DNA reads TGCAGCGTTGATAGAGCTAGCACAGATACGCAGTATTTT. Its protein product is CSVDRASTDTQYF. The chain combines TRBV29-1 with TRBJ2-3; D remains unclear. Germline CDR1 SQVTM, CDR2 ANQGSEA. Trimming took 3 bases from V and 0 from J, leaving 7 bases between them. The CDR3 runs to 13 residues.

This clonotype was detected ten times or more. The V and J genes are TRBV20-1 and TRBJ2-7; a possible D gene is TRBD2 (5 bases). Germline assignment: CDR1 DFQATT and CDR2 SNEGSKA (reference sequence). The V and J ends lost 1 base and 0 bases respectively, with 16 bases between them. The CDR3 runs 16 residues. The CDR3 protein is CSARGLISGSSYEQYF. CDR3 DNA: TGCAGTGCTAGAGGACTAATAAGCGGTAGCTCCTACGAGCAGTACTTC.

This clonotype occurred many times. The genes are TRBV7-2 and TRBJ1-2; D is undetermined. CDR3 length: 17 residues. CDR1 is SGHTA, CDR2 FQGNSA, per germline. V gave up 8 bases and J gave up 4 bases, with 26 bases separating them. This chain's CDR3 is CASGKGRLERPIYGYTF. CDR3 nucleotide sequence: TGTGCCAGCGGGAAGGGTCGTTTAGAACGTCCCATCTATGGCTACACCTTC.